This T cell receptor beta chain was recorded in a study of siplizumab effects on memory and regulatory T cells. Clones were read by immunoSEQ multiplex PCR, and TCRdb kept only the in-frame ones, dropping some. Among around 65,000 clones listed, about 80% were seen once. The CDR3 runs to 15 residues. Trimming removed 4 bases at V and 4 bases at J, with 17 bases between. Germline CDR1 SGHNT, CDR2 YYREEE (reference sequence). The sequence derives from a human donor in good health. V and J are TRBV5-4 and TRBJ2-5; D uncertain. Input material: memory CD4+ T cells sorted from blood. CDR3 in amino acids: CASSLDEAVGETQYF. Written as DNA, the CDR3 is TGTGCCAGCAGCCTAGACGAGGCTGTAGGAGAGACCCAGTACTTC.